These 2 T cell receptor beta chains were all obtained from the same sample, sequenced in a study of T cell responses to AZD1222 COVID-19 vaccine. Using immunoSEQ multiplex PCR, the repertoire was profiled, and TCRdb retains in-frame clones only, with some absent. The table shows about 83,000 clones, with 86% occurring only once. The sample consisted of peripheral blood, taken on day 0 of AZD1222 vaccination. The source of these receptors is an adult in good health.

The chain links TRBV6-2 or TRBV6-3 to TRBJ2-1, with TRBD2 matching over 11 bases. Germline V gives CDR1 MNHEY, CDR2 SVGEGT. V shed 6 bases and J 8 bases; nucleotides not matched to a gene: 9. The CDR3 has 15 amino acids. The CDR3: CASSSASGRIDEQFF. The CDR3 nucleotides are TGTGCCAGCAGCTCCGCTAGCGGGAGGATTGATGAGCAGTTCTTC.

This chain links TRBV9 with TRBJ2-3, with 12 bases fitting TRBD2. CDR3 length: 15 amino acids. In germline, CDR1 is SGDLS, CDR2 YYNGEE. Germline trimming cut 3 bases from V and 6 bases from J; bases unmatched to any gene: 5. The CDR3 DNA reads TGTGCCAGCAGCGCTAGCGGGAGGGCCCTCGATACGCAGTATTTT. Protein product: CASSASGRALDTQYF.